This is a list of T cell receptor beta chains from one sample in a study of T cell responses to AZD1222 COVID-19 vaccine. The table came from immunoSEQ multiplex PCR; TCRdb's copy has only in-frame clones and leaves some out. The sample lists more than 100,000 clones; over 90% were seen once. Sample: peripheral blood, taken on day 0 of AZD1222 vaccination. The receptors come from an adult in good health. The CDR3 runs from the conserved cysteine through the conserved F or W. D genes are given only for firm matches. The listing skips clone size in some rows; elsewhere it reads once, few, many or a size class.

clone_size: -; j_call: TRBJ2-2; d_call: TRBD2; v_call: TRBV7-3; cdr3_aa: CASSSPAGGRSTGELFF; cdr3_nt: TGTGCCAGCAGCTCCCCGGCGGGAGGGCGGAGCACCGGGGAGCTGTTTTTT
clone_size: -; j_call: TRBJ2-1; d_call: -; v_call: TRBV19; cdr3_aa: CASTSGYNEQFF; cdr3_nt: TGTGCCAGTACCTCCGGCTACAATGAGCAGTTCTTC
clone_size: -; j_call: TRBJ2-1; d_call: -; v_call: TRBV7-8; cdr3_aa: CASSPRNEQFF; cdr3_nt: TGTGCCAGCAGCCCCCGAAATGAGCAGTTCTTC
clone_size: -; j_call: TRBJ2-7; d_call: -; v_call: TRBV27; cdr3_aa: CASSSRRLRGYLSYEQYF; cdr3_nt: TGTGCCAGCAGTTCCCGACGACTACGGGGGTACCTCTCCTACGAGCAGTACTTC
clone_size: -; j_call: TRBJ2-4; d_call: TRBD1; v_call: TRBV5-5; cdr3_aa: CASSLAGQQYF; cdr3_nt: TGTGCCAGCAGCTTGGCGGGACAGCAGTACTTC
clone_size: -; j_call: TRBJ1-4; d_call: -; v_call: TRBV7-9; cdr3_aa: CASSLGSVEKLFF; cdr3_nt: TGTGCCAGCAGCTTAGGGTCAGTCGAAAAACTGTTTTTT
clone_size: -; j_call: TRBJ1-6; d_call: -; v_call: TRBV23-1; cdr3_aa: CAPRGRQKALHF; cdr3_nt: TGCGCCCCCCGGGGCCGTCAAAAGGCCCTCCACTTT
clone_size: -; j_call: TRBJ1-3; d_call: -; v_call: TRBV5-6; cdr3_aa: CASSLEGNTIYF; cdr3_nt: TGTGCCAGCAGCTTGGAGGGAAACACCATATATTTT
clone_size: -; j_call: TRBJ2-7; d_call: TRBD1; v_call: TRBV5-8; cdr3_aa: CASSPGTDRYYEQYF; cdr3_nt: TGTGCCAGCAGCCCCGGGACAGACCGGTATTACGAGCAGTACTTC
clone_size: -; j_call: TRBJ1-1; d_call: -; v_call: TRBV5-4; cdr3_aa: CASSLDGRRRAFF; cdr3_nt: TGTGCCAGCAGCTTGGACGGACGGCGTCGGGCTTTCTTT
clone_size: once; j_call: TRBJ1-2; d_call: -; v_call: TRBV5-6; cdr3_aa: CASLGVHGYTF; cdr3_nt: TGTGCCAGCCTCGGGGTACATGGCTACACCTTC
clone_size: few; j_call: TRBJ2-1; d_call: -; v_call: TRBV30; cdr3_aa: CAWSVGGPNYNEQFF; cdr3_nt: TGTGCCTGGAGTGTTGGGGGGCCGAACTACAATGAGCAGTTCTTC
clone_size: -; j_call: TRBJ2-2; d_call: -; v_call: TRBV24-1; cdr3_aa: CATSDTTTNTGELFF; cdr3_nt: TGTGCCACCAGTGACACGACGACGAACACCGGGGAGCTGTTTTTT
clone_size: -; j_call: TRBJ2-3; d_call: -; v_call: TRBV7-2; cdr3_aa: CASSPVSGTDTQYF; cdr3_nt: TGTGCCAGCAGCCCCGTATCCGGCACAGATACGCAGTATTTT
clone_size: -; j_call: TRBJ1-5; d_call: -; v_call: TRBV24-1; cdr3_aa: CATGDNSSNQPQHF; cdr3_nt: TGTGCCACCGGGGATAACAGTAGCAATCAGCCCCAGCATTTT
clone_size: -; j_call: TRBJ1-1; d_call: -; v_call: TRBV11-2; cdr3_aa: CASSLGRGDMNTEAFF; cdr3_nt: TGTGCCAGCAGCTTGGGGCGGGGGGACATGAACACTGAAGCTTTCTTT
clone_size: -; j_call: TRBJ1-4; d_call: TRBD1; v_call: TRBV5-6; cdr3_aa: CASSPYRGHGVEEKLFF; cdr3_nt: TGTGCCAGCAGCCCTTACAGGGGCCACGGGGTTGAAGAAAAACTGTTTTTT
clone_size: -; j_call: TRBJ1-1; d_call: -; v_call: TRBV15; cdr3_aa: CATSEGLGSEAFF; cdr3_nt: TGTGCCACCAGCGAGGGCCTAGGGTCTGAAGCTTTCTTT
clone_size: -; j_call: TRBJ2-1; d_call: -; v_call: TRBV4-2; cdr3_aa: CASSRAVGSSYNEQFF; cdr3_nt: TGTGCCAGCAGCCGGGCGGTGGGGAGCTCCTACAATGAGCAGTTCTTC
clone_size: -; j_call: TRBJ2-3; d_call: -; v_call: TRBV28; cdr3_aa: CASYSSSGDYTQYF; cdr3_nt: TGTGCCAGTTACAGTTCCTCGGGGGATTATACGCAGTATTTT
clone_size: -; j_call: TRBJ2-2; d_call: TRBD1; v_call: TRBV19; cdr3_aa: CASSTGQGIADTGELFF; cdr3_nt: TGTGCCAGTAGTACGGGACAGGGGATCGCTGACACCGGGGAGCTGTTTTTT
clone_size: -; j_call: TRBJ1-3; d_call: -; v_call: TRBV28; cdr3_aa: CASSSGNTIYF; cdr3_nt: TGTGCCAGCAGCTCTGGAAACACCATATATTTT
clone_size: -; j_call: TRBJ2-1; d_call: TRBD2; v_call: TRBV19; cdr3_aa: CASSIIAGGPYNEQFF; cdr3_nt: TGTGCCAGTAGTATTATAGCGGGAGGCCCCTACAATGAGCAGTTCTTC
clone_size: -; j_call: TRBJ1-3; d_call: -; v_call: TRBV4-3; cdr3_aa: CASSQEYWGSGNTIYF; cdr3_nt: TGCGCCAGCAGCCAAGAATATTGGGGGTCCGGAAACACCATATATTTT
clone_size: -; j_call: TRBJ2-1; d_call: -; v_call: TRBV30; cdr3_aa: CAWKAGTYNEQFF; cdr3_nt: TGTGCCTGGAAGGCAGGGACCTACAATGAGCAGTTCTTC
clone_size: -; j_call: TRBJ1-5; d_call: -; v_call: TRBV19; cdr3_aa: CASSNAGHEPRRSNQPQHF; cdr3_nt: TGTGCCAGTAGTAATGCGGGACACGAACCCCGTCGTAGCAATCAGCCCCAGCATTTT
clone_size: -; j_call: TRBJ1-2; d_call: -; v_call: TRBV14; cdr3_aa: CASSPDSTGRYGYTF; cdr3_nt: TGTGCCAGCAGCCCTGACTCGACCGGGAGATATGGCTACACCTTC
clone_size: -; j_call: TRBJ1-1; d_call: -; v_call: TRBV11-2; cdr3_aa: CASSLDQGPNTEAFF; cdr3_nt: TGTGCCAGCAGCTTAGATCAGGGACCGAACACTGAAGCTTTCTTT
clone_size: once; j_call: TRBJ1-1; d_call: -; v_call: TRBV11-2; cdr3_aa: CASSSGSQAPEAFF; cdr3_nt: TGTGCCAGCAGCTCAGGGAGCCAGGCCCCAGAAGCTTTCTTT
clone_size: -; j_call: TRBJ2-1; d_call: TRBD2; v_call: TRBV7-9; cdr3_aa: CASSLGVISGGASDEQFF; cdr3_nt: TGTGCCAGCAGCTTAGGTGTAATTAGCGGGGGGGCATCAGATGAGCAGTTCTTC
clone_size: -; j_call: TRBJ1-1; d_call: -; v_call: TRBV7-3; cdr3_aa: CASSPTQYTEAFF; cdr3_nt: TGTGCCAGCAGCCCTACCCAGTACACTGAAGCTTTCTTT
clone_size: -; j_call: TRBJ2-1; d_call: -; v_call: TRBV14; cdr3_aa: CASSHVLGGAYNEQFF; cdr3_nt: TGTGCCAGCAGCCATGTACTAGGCGGGGCGTACAATGAGCAGTTCTTC
clone_size: -; j_call: TRBJ1-4; d_call: -; v_call: TRBV18; cdr3_aa: CASSRSRAQATNEKLFF; cdr3_nt: TGTGCCAGCTCACGGTCGAGGGCCCAAGCAACTAATGAAAAACTGTTTTTT
clone_size: -; j_call: TRBJ1-1; d_call: -; v_call: TRBV10-1; cdr3_aa: CASEESTVTEAFF; cdr3_nt: TGCGCCAGCGAAGAGTCGACTGTCACTGAAGCTTTCTTT
clone_size: few; j_call: TRBJ2-1; d_call: -; v_call: TRBV15; cdr3_aa: CATLYSGNEQFF; cdr3_nt: TGTGCCACCCTCTATAGCGGAAATGAGCAGTTCTTC
clone_size: once; j_call: TRBJ1-1; d_call: -; v_call: TRBV7-9; cdr3_aa: CASSLEPAGSDVFF; cdr3_nt: TGTGCCAGCAGCTTAGAACCCGCAGGGTCGGATGTTTTCTTT
clone_size: -; j_call: TRBJ2-7; d_call: -; v_call: TRBV7-3; cdr3_aa: CASSSSAGYEQYF; cdr3_nt: TGTGCCAGCAGCTCATCCGCCGGCTACGAGCAGTACTTC
clone_size: -; j_call: TRBJ1-1; d_call: -; v_call: TRBV19; cdr3_aa: CASSIGSNTEAFF; cdr3_nt: TGTGCCAGTAGTATTGGCTCGAACACTGAAGCTTTCTTT
clone_size: -; j_call: TRBJ1-1; d_call: -; v_call: TRBV19; cdr3_aa: CASSRAGPGNTEAFF; cdr3_nt: -
clone_size: -; j_call: TRBJ2-3; d_call: -; v_call: TRBV9; cdr3_aa: CASSVDGADTDTQYF; cdr3_nt: TGTGCCAGCAGCGTAGATGGGGCAGACACAGATACGCAGTATTTT
clone_size: -; j_call: TRBJ1-5; d_call: -; v_call: TRBV11-3; cdr3_aa: CASSLFYFGTPRAQPQHF; cdr3_nt: TGTGCCAGCAGCTTATTCTACTTCGGGACTCCTCGAGCTCAGCCCCAGCATTTT
clone_size: -; j_call: TRBJ2-7; d_call: -; v_call: TRBV28; cdr3_aa: CASSLSYYEQYF; cdr3_nt: TGTGCCAGCAGTTTATCATACTACGAGCAGTACTTC
clone_size: -; j_call: TRBJ1-4; d_call: TRBD1; v_call: TRBV30; cdr3_aa: CAWRGTGIEKLFF; cdr3_nt: TGTGCCTGGAGGGGGACAGGGATTGAAAAACTGTTTTTT
clone_size: -; j_call: TRBJ1-2; d_call: TRBD1; v_call: TRBV19; cdr3_aa: CASRDRAGSYGYTF; cdr3_nt: TGTGCCAGTAGGGACAGGGCCGGAAGCTATGGCTACACCTTC
clone_size: -; j_call: TRBJ2-1; d_call: -; v_call: TRBV4-2; cdr3_aa: CASSQDPGRRDNEQFF; cdr3_nt: TGTGCCAGCAGCCAAGACCCCGGGAGACGGGACAATGAGCAGTTCTTC
clone_size: -; j_call: TRBJ2-3; d_call: TRBD1; v_call: TRBV5-8; cdr3_aa: CASSPWTGARDTQYF; cdr3_nt: TGTGCCAGCAGCCCATGGACAGGTGCAAGAGATACGCAGTATTTT
clone_size: few; j_call: TRBJ2-3; d_call: -; v_call: TRBV6-5; cdr3_aa: CASSRGGGTDTQYF; cdr3_nt: TGTGCCAGCAGCCGGGGCGGAGGCACAGATACGCAGTATTTT
clone_size: -; j_call: TRBJ1-5; d_call: TRBD1; v_call: TRBV19; cdr3_aa: CASSRTGSRGPQHF; cdr3_nt: TGTGCCAGTAGTCGGACAGGGTCCCGGGGGCCCCAGCATTTT
clone_size: -; j_call: TRBJ1-2; d_call: -; v_call: TRBV4-1; cdr3_aa: CASSQEEGGANGYTF; cdr3_nt: TGCGCCAGCAGCCAAGAAGAGGGAGGGGCGAATGGCTACACCTTC
clone_size: -; j_call: TRBJ2-7; d_call: -; v_call: TRBV9; cdr3_aa: CASSASGTSGDEQYF; cdr3_nt: TGTGCCAGCAGCGCATCCGGGACAAGTGGAGACGAGCAGTACTTC
clone_size: -; j_call: TRBJ2-7; d_call: -; v_call: TRBV27; cdr3_aa: CASSRALGNEQYF; cdr3_nt: TGTGCCAGCAGTCGAGCCCTTGGGAACGAGCAGTACTTC
clone_size: -; j_call: TRBJ2-7; d_call: TRBD1; v_call: TRBV7-2; cdr3_aa: CASSLGGQGAGEQYF; cdr3_nt: TGTGCCAGCAGCTTAGGGGGACAGGGGGCAGGAGAGCAGTACTTC
clone_size: -; j_call: TRBJ1-2; d_call: -; v_call: TRBV9; cdr3_aa: CASSGGVLGYTF; cdr3_nt: TGTGCCAGCAGCGGAGGGGTATTGGGCTACACCTTC
clone_size: -; j_call: TRBJ2-7; d_call: -; v_call: TRBV13; cdr3_aa: CASSLTAHEQYF; cdr3_nt: TGTGCCAGCAGCTTAACTGCCCACGAGCAGTACTTC
clone_size: -; j_call: TRBJ1-2; d_call: -; v_call: TRBV19; cdr3_aa: CASSLGRDGYTF; cdr3_nt: TGTGCCAGTAGTTTAGGGAGGGATGGCTACACCTTC
clone_size: once; j_call: TRBJ1-6; d_call: TRBD1; v_call: TRBV5-8; cdr3_aa: CASRGGTVNSPLHF; cdr3_nt: TGTGCCAGCAGGGGGGGGACAGTAAATTCACCCCTCCACTTT
clone_size: -; j_call: TRBJ1-5; d_call: -; v_call: TRBV6-5; cdr3_aa: CASSMSGPLGGPQHF; cdr3_nt: TGTGCCAGCAGTATGTCCGGGCCCCTCGGTGGGCCCCAGCATTTT